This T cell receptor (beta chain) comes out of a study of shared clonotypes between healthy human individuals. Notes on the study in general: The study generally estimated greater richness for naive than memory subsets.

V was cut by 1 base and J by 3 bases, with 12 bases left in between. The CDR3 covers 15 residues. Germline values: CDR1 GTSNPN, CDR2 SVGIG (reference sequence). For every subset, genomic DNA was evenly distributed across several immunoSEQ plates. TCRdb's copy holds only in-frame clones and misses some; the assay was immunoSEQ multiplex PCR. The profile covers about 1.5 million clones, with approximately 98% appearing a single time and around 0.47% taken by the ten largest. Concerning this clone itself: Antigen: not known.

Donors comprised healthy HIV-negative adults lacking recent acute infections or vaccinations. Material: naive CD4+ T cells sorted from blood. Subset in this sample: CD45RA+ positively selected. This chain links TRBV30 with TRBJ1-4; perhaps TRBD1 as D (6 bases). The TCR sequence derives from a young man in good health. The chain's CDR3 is CAWSARGRPNEKLFF. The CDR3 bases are TGTGCCTGGAGTGCTCGGGGGCGGCCTAATGAAAAACTGTTTTTT.